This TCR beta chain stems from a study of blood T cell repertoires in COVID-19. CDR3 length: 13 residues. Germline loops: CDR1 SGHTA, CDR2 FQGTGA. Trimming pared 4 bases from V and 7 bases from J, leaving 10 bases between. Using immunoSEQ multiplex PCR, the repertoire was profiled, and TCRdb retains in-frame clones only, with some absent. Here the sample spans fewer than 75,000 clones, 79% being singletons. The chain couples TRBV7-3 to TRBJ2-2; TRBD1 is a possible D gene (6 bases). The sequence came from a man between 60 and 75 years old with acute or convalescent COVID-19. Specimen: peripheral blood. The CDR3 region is CASSSQGNGELFF. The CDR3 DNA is TGTGCCAGCAGCTCCCAGGGGAACGGGGAGCTGTTTTTT.